This paragraph reports one T cell receptor (beta chain). Its target is unknown. The investigators isolated CD4+ and CD8+ cells by positive magnetic bead selection and checked their purity by flow cytometry. These data are taken from a study of somatic mutations in cytotoxic T cells in rheumatoid arthritis. The overall study: The researchers flow-sorted some T-cell populations stained with V beta antibodies and got nearly 100% purity, and these included V beta1+ cells sequenced for TCRB.

General study points: Among around 70 patients, several showed a largest CD8+ clone that surpassed 20% of CD8+ cells. Expanded CD8+ clones had unknown antigen targets.

TCRdb keeps only in-frame clones here, not all; method: immunoSEQ multiplex PCR. The data contain about 7,000 clones, 75% of them singletons. Trimming shortened V by 4 bases and J by 6 bases, and 10 bases separated the two germline ends. CDR3 length: 11 amino acids. The germline gives CDR1 DFQATT, CDR2 SNEGSKA (reference sequence). The chain links TRBV20-1 to TRBJ2-7; tentatively, D is TRBD1 (6 bases). The sample consisted of CD8+ T cells sorted from blood. The TCR comes from an adult with rheumatoid arthritis. CDR3 residues: CSATGAGEQYF. In nucleotides, the CDR3 is TGCAGTGCTACAGGGGCGGGCGAGCAGTACTTC.